This TCR beta chain was profiled in a study of CD8 T cells in Susac syndrome (dated by TCRdb to about 2019). For the study in its entirety: Repertoire sequencing was used to test whether CD8+ T cell activation and differentiation in Susac syndrome was antigen driven. Clonality of the CD8+ T cell repertoire was compared between eleven to twelve healthy donors, about 14 Susac syndrome patients and under 19 multiple sclerosis patients.

To note about this clonotype: Which antigen it targets is not known. No much larger clonotype is one base removed from it; base qualities were not supplied.

Peripheral blood CD8+ and CD4+ T cells from healthy donors, Susac syndrome patients and multiple sclerosis patients were profiled by high-throughput TCR beta sequencing. Treatment-naive patients with stable or active relapsing-remitting disease fulfilling revised McDonald criteria were used as multiple sclerosis controls. Bulk CD8+ and CD4+ T cells were purified magnetically by negative isolation, whereas CD8+ TEMRA cells were enriched by FACS. Blood was collected in EDTA tubes and processed within 24 hours, with PBMCs isolated through density gradient centrifugation. PBMCs destined for TCR sequencing were cryopreserved in liquid nitrogen and later thawed in a 37 °C water bath. Purity of sorted or isolated CD4+, CD8+ and CD8+ TEMRA cells was at least 90%. RNA was extracted with the RNeasy kit and about 0.5 to 1 ug was reverse transcribed using random hexamers. The immunoSEQ multiplex PCR assay, which covers 54 Vbeta and 13 Jbeta segments, was used to amplify TCR beta CDR3 regions. PCR amplification bias was corrected by using a synthetic template baseline for primer optimization and computational correction. In the original analysis: Only productive sequences were kept, with reads annotated to V, D and J genes according to IMGT and analyzed in immunoSEQ Analyzer. To calculate clonality, Shannon entropy was normalized by log2 of the number of productive unique sequences and then subtracted from one. Public and private clones were assessed among the 100 most prevalent clones of each patient and control. Clones were defined as Susac-specific when absent from the healthy and MS cohorts, from 1052 published viral clones and from other ImmuneACCESS disease sequences. TCRdb redid the processing of the public reads, applying fastp at Q25 and MiXCR, and retained in-frame beta chains. Entries that share a CDR3 protein sequence are merged under the most common genes and DNA. TCRdb assigned the V and J calls; the authors' analysis was not used. Present in this sample are approximately 120,000 distinct CDR3 sequences, around nine tenths of which were seen just once. The ten largest clonotypes hold 0.24% of the sample.

The CDR3 covers 14 residues, taking in both the cysteine and the phenylalanine. Only the CDR3 region is kept as DNA, spanning 42 bases read in frame from base 1. CDR1 is given as SGHAT and CDR2 as FQNNGV, both from the germline V gene. V is cut back by 5 bases and J by 5 bases, with 7 bases in the junction unmatched. Results the study describes overall, beyond this receptor: The TCR sequencing and HLA analysis was acknowledged to have included a relatively small number of individuals.

The chain joins TRBV11-2 to TRBJ1-1; 8 middle bases align to TRBD1. This TCR was recovered from a human donor with multiple sclerosis. Material: CD8+ T cells from PBMCs. The CDR3 corresponds to CASSEGQVNTEAFF. The sequence in DNA is TGTGCCAGCAGCGAGGGACAGGTAAATACTGAAGCTTTCTTT. When the CDR3 is completed using the reference TRBV11-2 and TRBJ1-1 genes on either side, the full variable domain is EAGVAQSPRYKIIEKRQSVAFWCNPISGHATLYWYQQILGQGPKLLIQFQNNGVVDDSQLPKDRFSAERLKGVDSTLKIQPAKLEDSAVYLCASSEGQVNTEAFFGQGTRLTVV.